Presented here are 24 T cell receptor beta chains from one specimen sequenced in a study of blood T cell repertoires in COVID-19. Using immunoSEQ multiplex PCR, the repertoire was profiled, and TCRdb retains in-frame clones only, with some absent. This sample has around 100,000 clones, with roughly 85% found just once. Sequencing was done on a sample of peripheral blood. All receptors derive from a man in his fifties or sixties in a cohort sampled during active COVID-19.

This chain connects TRBV5-6 to TRBJ2-3, with a possible D match to TRBD2 (5 bases). Germline V gene lookup returns CDR1 SGHDT and CDR2 YYEEEE. V was pared by 3 bases and J by 6 bases, with 11 bases between. The CDR3 runs 13 residues. The CDR3 region has the DNA TGTGCCAGCAGCTCCCTGGGAGCCGATACGCAGTATTTT. Its translation is CASSSLGADTQYF.

The genes are TRBV4-2 and TRBJ1-6, with TRBD1 matching over 10 bases. In germline, CDR1 is LGHNA, CDR2 YNFKEQ. This CDR3 has 18 residues. V was pared by 4 bases and J by 5 bases, with 11 bases of the junction left unmatched. The CDR3 DNA sequence: TGTGCCAGCAGCCTTTCCGGGACAGGGGCTGTCGATAATTCACCCCTCCACTTT. Translating gives CASSLSGTGAVDNSPLHF.

This sequence joins TRBV11-2 and TRBJ2-5; 7 positions agree with TRBD1. The CDR3 totals 14 residues. CDR1 and CDR2 (germline): SGHAT, FQNNGV. The J segment lost 5 bases and the V segment lost 1 base, leaving 4 bases of the junction unmatched. Here the CDR3 DNA reads TGTGCCAGCAGCTTAGGAACAGGGGTGGAGACCCAGTACTTC. It yields the protein CASSLGTGVETQYF.

The CDR3 sequence: CASSRDRALNTGELFF. The CDR3 coding sequence is TGTGCCAGCAGTAGGGACAGGGCGCTGAACACCGGGGAGCTGTTTTTT. The V call is TRBV25-1, the J call TRBJ2-2; 9 nucleotides align to TRBD1. The trim removed 5 bases at V and 1 base at J, leaving 5 bases unmatched. The CDR3 is made up of 16 amino acids. Germline-derived CDR1 and CDR2 are MGHDK and SYGVNS. Supplemented by reference TRBV25-1 and TRBJ2-2, the full variable domain reads EADIYQTPRYLVIGTGKKITLECSQTMGHDKMYWYQQDPGMELHLIHYSYGVNSTEKGDLSSESTVSRIRTEHFPLTLESARPSHTSQYLCASSRDRALNTGELFFGEGSRLTVL.

The chain is built from TRBV7-9 and TRBJ1-2; 9 bases match TRBD1. Germline trimming cut 5 bases from V and 8 bases from J; bases unmatched to any gene: 6. The CDR3 has 13 residues. The germline gives CDR1 SEHNR, CDR2 FQNEAQ (reference sequence). In DNA form, the CDR3 reads TGTGCCAGCAGCCTACAGGGGGCCAACGGCTACACCTTC. It encodes CASSLQGANGYTF.

V is TRBV11-3 and J is TRBJ1-6; unclear D gene. This CDR3 contains 13 residues. Trimming shortened V by 9 bases and J by 7 bases, and 13 bases separated the two germline ends. Germline CDR1 and CDR2: SGHNT and YENEEA. DNA of the CDR3: TGTGCCAGTAGAAGTAAACAGAATTCACCCCTCCACTTT. The encoded protein is CASRSKQNSPLHF.

This clone was counted ten times or more. The chain employs TRBV7-6 and TRBJ2-7; the D gene is possibly TRBD1 (6 bases). The V end lost 0 bases, the J end lost 0 bases, and 12 bases lay between the germline ends. The CDR3 is 16 residues long. Germline lookup yields CDR1 SGHVS and CDR2 FNYEAQ. This chain's CDR3 is CASSLATGTSSYEQYF. CDR3 bases: TGTGCCAGCAGCTTAGCGACCGGGACAAGCTCCTACGAGCAGTACTTC. Drawing the rest from reference TRBV7-6 and TRBJ2-7, the complete variable domain is GAGVSQSPRYKVTKRGQDVALRCDPISGHVSLYWYRQALGQGPEFLTYFNYEAQQDKSGLPNDRFSAERPEGSISTLTIQRTEQRDSAMYRCASSLATGTSSYEQYFGPGTRLTVT.

This chain connects TRBV28 to TRBJ1-5; TRBD1 matches at 12 bases. The CDR3 contains 18 residues. Germline trimming cut 6 bases from V and 1 base from J; bases unmatched to any gene: 10. The germline CDR1 and CDR2 sequences are MDHEN and SYDVKM. The CDR3 bases are TGTGCCAGCAGCTCCGGGACAGGGGGCGTCGCGAGCAATCAGCCCCAGCATTTT. This gives the protein CASSSGTGGVASNQPQHF.

This chain links TRBV6-5 with TRBJ1-3, with 8 positions matching TRBD1. The CDR3 length is 16 residues. CDR1 MNHEY and CDR2 SVGAGI come from the germline V gene. Trimming cost V 2 bases and J 0 bases; bases outside gene matches: 3. CDR3 nucleotides: TGTGCCAGCAGTTACACAGGGGGAACCTCTGGAAACACCATATATTTT. This sequence encodes CASSYTGGTSGNTIYF.

J is TRBJ2-1 and V is TRBV27, with D unclear. Trimming cost V 8 bases and J 2 bases, with 7 bases left between them. The CDR3 sequence is 12 residues long. Germline CDR1 MNHEY, CDR2 SMNVEV (reference sequence). The CDR3 nucleotides are TGTGCCAGCCGTACAACCTACAATGAGCAGTTCTTC. Translating it yields CASRTTYNEQFF.

This clone was seen only a few times. The chain carries TRBV29-1 and TRBJ2-3; TRBD1 agrees at 8 bases. From germline, CDR1 is SQVTM and CDR2 ANQGSEA. This CDR3 comprises 16 residues. With 4 bases clipped from V and 3 bases from J, the junction kept 12 bases outside the gene matches. The CDR3 region has the DNA TGCAGCGTTGGGGGCCTACACAGGGGGGCAACAGATACGCAGTATTTT. It specifies CSVGGLHRGATDTQYF.

The CDR3 DNA reads as TGTGCCAGCAGCCCTGAAGGGGTTCCTTACTACACTGAAGCTTTCTTT. Translated, it gives CASSPEGVPYYTEAFF. The chain has TRBV7-8 and TRBJ1-1, with D possibly TRBD1 on 5 matching bases. The length of the CDR3 is 16 residues. Germline loops: CDR1 SGHVS, CDR2 FQNEAQ. V lost 5 bases, J lost 3 bases, and 19 bases lay in between.

This chain joins TRBV27 and TRBJ1-1; tentatively, D is TRBD1 (5 bases). This CDR3 comprises 13 residues. V lost 1 base and J 5 bases, leaving 8 bases between the germline ends. The germline CDR1 and CDR2 sequences are MNHEY and SMNVEV (reference sequence). The DNA for the CDR3 is TGTGCCAGCAGTTTATATCGGGGGACTGAAGCTTTCTTT. Protein sequence: CASSLYRGTEAFF.

The chain recombines TRBV6-5 with TRBJ1-1; D possibly corresponds to TRBD1 (6 bases). CDR3 length equals 15 residues. Trimming removed 6 bases at V and 2 bases at J, with 16 bases between. Germline V gene data show CDR1 as MNHEY and CDR2 as SVGAGI. CDR3 residues: CASRPPRGGNTEAFF. The CDR3 nucleotides read TGTGCCAGCAGGCCCCCAAGGGGGGGTAACACTGAAGCTTTCTTT.

CDR3 amino acids: CASSFQTGVNTEAFF. The CDR3, as DNA: TGTGCCAGTAGTTTCCAAACAGGGGTGAACACTGAAGCTTTCTTT. J is TRBJ1-1 and V is TRBV19; TRBD1 aligns across 7 bases. The CDR3 extends over 15 amino acids. The ends lost 5 bases at V and 0 bases at J; junction bases unmatched: 6. Germline CDR1 and CDR2: LNHDA and SQIVND (reference sequence).

CDR3: CASSSPGGGFYEQYF. In DNA form, the CDR3 reads TGTGCCAGCAGTAGCCCCGGCGGGGGATTCTACGAGCAGTACTTC. The chain recombines TRBV6-5 with TRBJ2-7, with 7 bases that match TRBD2. The germline V gene encodes CDR1 MNHEY and CDR2 SVGAGI. This CDR3 has 15 amino acids. Losses at the gene ends were 5 bases for V and 3 bases for J; bases not matched to a gene: 10.

The chain employs TRBV19 and TRBJ2-3, with 9 bases that match TRBD1. This CDR3 contains 15 residues. Germline V CDR1 and CDR2: LNHDA, SQIVND (reference sequence). Unmatched junction bases numbered 8, after V lost 7 bases and J lost 3 bases. In DNA form, the CDR3 reads TGTGCCAGTAATCGGGACGGACAGGGGACAGATACGCAGTATTTT. Translating it yields CASNRDGQGTDTQYF.

The chain couples TRBV7-9 to TRBJ2-5, with 11 bases identical to TRBD2. This CDR3 has 16 residues. The V gene end was trimmed by 5 bases and the J gene end by 1 base; junction bases not matched to a gene: 6. Germline V gives CDR1 SEHNR, CDR2 FQNEAQ (reference sequence). The CDR3 here is CASSRLAGRFQETQYF. Here the CDR3 DNA reads TGTGCCAGCAGCCGACTAGCGGGGCGTTTCCAAGAGACCCAGTACTTC.

This clone was observed once. The chain is built from TRBV2 and TRBJ1-3; D is unclear. V was shortened by 5 bases and J by 0 bases, with 8 bases between the two germline ends. Germline V CDR1 and CDR2: SNHLY, FYNNEI. The CDR3 runs to 14 residues. The CDR3 loop is CASSTSGSGNTIYF. The CDR3 DNA follows: TGTGCCAGCAGTACTTCCGGCTCTGGAAACACCATATATTTT.

The chain uses TRBV11-3 and TRBJ2-3; D gene uncertain. CDR3 length equals 14 residues. Per the germline V gene, CDR1 is SGHNT and CDR2 is YENEEA. V lost 5 bases to trimming and J lost 1 base, with 10 bases between them. The CDR3 reads CASSQSSGTDTQYF. The CDR3 DNA sequence: TGTGCCAGCAGCCAATCCAGCGGCACAGATACGCAGTATTTT.

The CDR3 loop reads CASQGTGNFYEQYF. The CDR3 coding sequence is TGTGCCAGCCAGGGGACAGGGAACTTCTACGAGCAGTACTTC. The rearrangement uses TRBV2 and TRBJ2-7, with TRBD1 matching 9 bases. The V gene end was trimmed by 8 bases and the J gene end by 3 bases; junction bases not matched to a gene: 8. CDR3 length: 14 amino acids. Per the germline V gene, CDR1 is SNHLY and CDR2 is FYNNEI.

This chain joins TRBV29-1 and TRBJ1-3; D ambiguous. Trimming removed 1 base from V and 3 bases from J, with 4 bases in between. This CDR3 has 12 residues. Germline values: CDR1 SQVTM, CDR2 ANQGSEA. The CDR3 protein is CSVEGNGNTIYF. CDR3 bases: TGCAGCGTTGAAGGTAATGGAAACACCATATATTTT.

The chain couples TRBV11-2 to TRBJ2-3, with D possibly matching TRBD2 (7 bases). V was cut by 0 bases and J by 6 bases, with 13 bases left in between. Per germline, CDR1 SGHAT and CDR2 FQNNGV. The CDR3 length is 15 residues. The CDR3 loop reads CASSLDPGGGDTQYF. The DNA of the CDR3 is TGTGCCAGCAGCTTAGATCCGGGGGGCGGGGATACGCAGTATTTT.

The rearrangement uses TRBV5-1 and TRBJ1-5; unclear D gene. The CDR3 sequence is 15 residues long. The V and J ends lost 4 bases and 2 bases respectively, with 13 bases between them. Germline CDR1 reads SGHRS; CDR2 reads YFSETQ. The CDR3 DNA sequence: TGCGCCAGCAGCGCGGGTGAGAGGGGCAATCAGCCCCAGCATTTT. Amino acids: CASSAGERGNQPQHF.